The 28 T cell receptor beta chains listed next were all sequenced from one sample in a study of cytomegalovirus exposure and HLA in healthy donors. The PCR contained 60 Vbeta and 13 Jbeta primers. Sequencing was performed with immunoSEQ multiplex PCR; in TCRdb, only in-frame clones are kept and a portion is missing. The sample carries about 120,000 clones, 17% recorded once. The sample comprised PBMCs. The receptors stem from a female donor in good health and CMV-seropositive.

This clone has a handful of counts. The chain joins TRBV9 to TRBJ2-1; 8 bases are a match to TRBD2. Germline V gene data show CDR1 as SGDLS and CDR2 as YYNGEE. There are 16 residues in the CDR3. Unmatched junction bases numbered 7, after V lost 0 bases and J lost 5 bases. Written as DNA, the CDR3 is TGTGCCAGCAGCGTAGAATGGCGGGGGGATCACAATGAGCAGTTCTTC. Amino acid sequence: CASSVEWRGDHNEQFF.

V gene TRBV7-2 combines with J gene TRBJ2-2, with TRBD1 matching 8 bases. The CDR3 contains 17 residues. CDR1 and CDR2 from the germline V gene are SGHTA and FQGNSA. The V and J ends lost 5 bases and 5 bases, in that order; junction bases with no gene match: 13. The CDR3, as DNA: TGTGCCAGCAGCAACAAAAAGACAGGGGAGTGGACCGGGGAGCTGTTTTTT. Its protein product is CASSNKKTGEWTGELFF.

This chain links TRBV4-2 with TRBJ2-7; D is uncertain. The CDR3 consists of 13 residues. V was clipped by 1 base and J by 3 bases, with 7 bases between them. The V gene's germline CDR1 is LGHNA and CDR2 YNFKEQ. CDR3 nucleotides: TGTGCCAGCAGCCAAGGACTTTACTACGAGCAGTACTTC. It is translated as CASSQGLYYEQYF.

This sequence joins TRBV4-2 and TRBJ2-1, with a weak D call TRBD1 (6 bases). This CDR3 spans 15 amino acids. The germline CDR1 and CDR2 sequences are LGHNA and YNFKEQ. The germline V and J ends were trimmed by 1 base and 5 bases, with 12 bases remaining between them. The CDR3: CASSQALGQNNEQFF. CDR3 coding DNA: TGTGCCAGCAGCCAAGCACTAGGACAGAACAATGAGCAGTTCTTC.

The chain's CDR3 is CASSLLGQGGRGYTF. CDR3 nucleotides: TGTGCCAGCAGTCTCCTTGGACAGGGTGGGCGTGGCTACACCTTC. The rearrangement uses TRBV6-6 and TRBJ1-2; TRBD1 matches 8 bases. CDR1 is MNHNY, CDR2 SVGAGI, per germline (reference sequence). The junction had 12 bases not matched to a gene; V was cut back by 5 bases and J by 7 bases. The CDR3 has 15 residues.

A few counts support this clone. The gene calls are TRBV7-9 and TRBJ1-5; 7 nucleotides align to TRBD1. The CDR3 is made up of 15 amino acids. The junction had 6 bases not matched to a gene; V was cut back by 2 bases and J by 5 bases. The germline CDR1 and CDR2 sequences are SEHNR and FQNEAQ (reference sequence). The DNA for the CDR3 is TGTGCCAGCAGCTTACATGACAGGGATCATCAGCCCCAGCATTTT. It specifies CASSLHDRDHQPQHF.

This clone was picked up a small number of times. This sequence joins TRBV11-2 and TRBJ2-1; 9 bases match TRBD2. J was trimmed by 8 bases and V by 5 bases; bases with no gene match: 13. In germline, CDR1 is SGHAT, CDR2 FQNNGV. The CDR3 covers 16 residues. CDR3 in amino acids: CASSPTLAGAWDEQFF. Here the CDR3 DNA reads TGTGCCAGCAGCCCAACGTTAGCGGGGGCGTGGGATGAGCAGTTCTTC.

V usage is TRBV5-1 and J usage is TRBJ1-2, with D perhaps TRBD1 (5 bases). Trimming pared 1 base from V and 3 bases from J, leaving 10 bases between. Germline V gives CDR1 SGHRS, CDR2 YFSETQ. This CDR3 has 14 residues. Here the CDR3 DNA reads TGCGCCAGCAGCTTGCTCGGAGGGGACTATGGCTACACCTTC. This translates into CASSLLGGDYGYTF. The full variable domain, in which reference TRBV5-1 and TRBJ1-2 provide the parts outside the CDR3, is KAGVTQTPRYLIKTRGQQVTLSCSPISGHRSVSWYQQTPGQGLQFLFEYFSETQRNKGNFPGRFSGRQFSNSRSEMNVSTLELGDSALYLCASSLLGGDYGYTFGSGTRLTVV.

The genes are TRBV4-2 and TRBJ1-2; 10 bases line up with TRBD1. J gave up 7 bases and V 2 bases, and 7 bases lay outside the gene matches. The germline gives CDR1 LGHNA, CDR2 YNFKEQ. The CDR3 spans 15 residues. CDR3 in amino acids: CASSQSRQGAGGYTF. DNA of the CDR3: TGTGCCAGCAGCCAAAGCCGACAGGGGGCGGGTGGCTACACCTTC.

This clone occurred a few times. The chain uses TRBV9 and TRBJ2-1; D not certain. The CDR3 has 15 residues. Germline V gives CDR1 SGDLS, CDR2 YYNGEE. Trimming stripped 3 bases from V and 0 bases from J, with 10 bases between. The CDR3 sequence: CASSAYLSSYNEQFF. For the CDR3, the DNA is TGTGCCAGCAGCGCATACCTGAGCTCCTACAATGAGCAGTTCTTC. Full variable domain (missing parts from reference TRBV9 and TRBJ2-1): DSGVTQTPKHLITATGQRVTLRCSPRSGDLSVYWYQQSLDQGLQFLIQYYNGEERAKGNILERFSAQQFPDLHSELNLSSLELGDSALYFCASSAYLSSYNEQFFGPGTRLTVL.

The J gene is TRBJ2-2, the V gene TRBV25-1; 8 nucleotides match TRBD2. Germline CDR1 is MGHDK and CDR2 is SYGVNS. The CDR3 has 16 residues. V was clipped by 7 bases and J by 1 base; unmatched bases: 8. This CDR3 is CASKGSGNKNTGELFF. DNA of the CDR3: TGTGCCAGCAAGGGTAGCGGGAATAAGAACACCGGGGAGCTGTTTTTT. The whole variable domain, remainder taken from reference TRBV25-1 and TRBJ2-2, is EADIYQTPRYLVIGTGKKITLECSQTMGHDKMYWYQQDPGMELHLIHYSYGVNSTEKGDLSSESTVSRIRTEHFPLTLESARPSHTSQYLCASKGSGNKNTGELFFGEGSRLTVL.

The chain recombines TRBV5-5 with TRBJ1-2; D unclear. CDR1 is SGHKS and CDR2 is YYEKEE in the germline V gene (reference sequence). The CDR3 consists of 15 residues. V gave up 0 bases and J gave up 4 bases, with 13 bases separating them. The CDR3 sequence: CASSLVEVPSYGYTF. The CDR3 bases are TGTGCCAGCAGCTTGGTGGAGGTCCCATCCTATGGCTACACCTTC.

This clone was counted a few times. The chain is built from TRBV5-6 and TRBJ1-1, with 7 bases identical to TRBD1. The J segment lost 7 bases and the V segment lost 4 bases, leaving 7 bases of the junction unmatched. CDR1 and CDR2 (germline): SGHDT, YYEEEE. This CDR3 spans 13 amino acids. CDR3 residues: CASSPSGQDEAFF. The CDR3 DNA reads as TGTGCCAGCAGCCCCTCCGGACAGGATGAAGCTTTCTTT.

This chain joins TRBV19 and TRBJ2-7; 8 bases line up with TRBD1. CDR1 is LNHDA and CDR2 is SQIVND in the germline V gene (reference sequence). The CDR3 extends over 15 amino acids. J gave up 2 bases and V 0 bases, and 3 bases lay outside the gene matches. As DNA, the CDR3 is TGTGCCAGTAGTATAGACGGACAGGGAGCCTACGAGCAGTACTTC. This codes for CASSIDGQGAYEQYF.

The chain uses TRBV30 and TRBJ1-1, with a tentative D call TRBD1 (6 bases). The CDR3 extends over 15 amino acids. V lost 3 bases and J lost 3, with 17 bases in between. CDR1 and CDR2 (germline): GTSNPN, SVGIG (reference sequence). CDR3 loop: CAWSTGRGAHTEAFF. For the CDR3, the DNA is TGTGCCTGGAGCACAGGACGGGGGGCTCACACTGAAGCTTTCTTT.

The chain carries TRBV9 and TRBJ2-1; D is perhaps TRBD2 (5 bases). Trimming took 2 bases from V and 6 from J, leaving 18 bases between them. The CDR3 covers 16 residues. Looked up from germline, CDR1 is SGDLS and CDR2 is YYNGEE. The CDR3 here is CASSVLRFSAVNEQFF. CDR3 DNA: TGTGCCAGCAGCGTTCTAAGGTTTAGCGCGGTCAATGAGCAGTTCTTC.

The gene calls are TRBV18 and TRBJ2-1; 12 bases line up with TRBD2. J was trimmed by 4 bases and V by 5 bases; bases with no gene match: 6. Germline V gene lookup returns CDR1 KGHSH and CDR2 LQKENI. The CDR3 extends over 16 amino acids. For the CDR3, the DNA is TGTGCCAGCTCAGCAACACTAGCGGGAGGTTACAATGAGCAGTTCTTC. It specifies CASSATLAGGYNEQFF.

The chain couples TRBV29-1 to TRBJ1-3; D is undetermined. The CDR3 extends over 10 amino acids. Germline V CDR1 and CDR2: SQVTM, ANQGSEA. The V gene lost 6 bases and the J gene lost 4 bases, with 4 bases spanning the gap. The CDR3 loop reads CSVLGNTIYF. The CDR3 bases are TGCAGCGTCTTGGGAAACACCATATATTTT.

This clone was counted between two and nine times. CDR3 sequence reads: CASSEGLADYEQYF. CDR3 DNA: TGTGCCAGCAGTGAGGGACTAGCGGACTACGAGCAGTACTTC. V is TRBV6-1 and J is TRBJ2-7, with 11 positions matching TRBD2. Germline V gene lookup returns CDR1 MNHNS and CDR2 SASEGT. V gave up 3 bases and J gave up 3 bases; unmatched junction bases: 1. This CDR3 comprises 14 residues.

This clone was seen a handful of times. The chain joins TRBV25-1 to TRBJ2-1; 11 bases line up with TRBD2. This CDR3 is built from 16 residues. The V gene's germline CDR1 is MGHDK and CDR2 SYGVNS. J gave up 6 bases and V 5 bases, and 9 bases lay outside the gene matches. This CDR3 is CASSLPSGGLSNEQFF. CDR3 DNA: TGTGCCAGCAGTCTCCCTAGCGGGGGGCTTTCCAATGAGCAGTTCTTC.

This clone was detected a few times. This chain joins TRBV9 and TRBJ2-5; a weak D match, TRBD2 (5 bases). Germline values: CDR1 SGDLS, CDR2 YYNGEE. The CDR3 runs to 16 residues. Trimming shortened V by 4 bases and J by 1 base, and 17 bases separated the two germline ends. The CDR3 reads CASSPERSEGQETQYF. CDR3 DNA sequence: TGTGCCAGCAGCCCGGAACGTAGCGAGGGCCAAGAGACCCAGTACTTC.

In its sample, this clone was seen a few times. This chain uses TRBV6-6 with TRBJ2-7, with 7 bases fitting TRBD1. The CDR3 sequence is 15 residues long. The germline V gene encodes CDR1 MNHNY and CDR2 SVGAGI (reference sequence). V was pared by 3 bases and J by 1 base, with 6 bases of the junction left unmatched. The CDR3 loop is CASSYSAGGSYEQYF. Here the CDR3 DNA reads TGTGCCAGCAGTTATTCCGCAGGGGGATCCTACGAGCAGTACTTC.

The J gene is TRBJ1-5, the V gene TRBV7-2, with 10 bases identical to TRBD1. There are 16 residues in the CDR3. Trimming at V came to 4 bases and at J to 7 bases, leaving 10 bases not matched to a gene. In germline, CDR1 is SGHTA, CDR2 FQGNSA. The chain's CDR3 is CASSSSGQGYWQPQHF. The CDR3 DNA follows: TGTGCCAGCAGCTCGTCGGGACAGGGGTACTGGCAGCCCCAGCATTTT.

This clone showed up just a few times. The rearrangement links TRBV13 to TRBJ2-5; D is undetermined. V dropped 1 base and J dropped 2 bases, with 5 bases sitting between them. Germline V gene data show CDR1 as PRHDT and CDR2 as FYEKMQ (reference sequence). The CDR3 runs to 13 residues. Here the CDR3 reads CASSLELQETQYF. The CDR3 DNA sequence: TGTGCCAGCAGCTTAGAATTACAAGAGACCCAGTACTTC.

This clone has only a few counts. The chain couples TRBV5-1 to TRBJ2-5; a weak D match, TRBD2 (6 bases). CDR1 SGHRS and CDR2 YFSETQ come from the germline V gene. The CDR3 contains 15 residues. Trimming took 6 bases from V and 2 from J, leaving 17 bases between them. CDR3 DNA: TGCGCCAGCAAGACTAACTTTGGAGGGCAAGAGACCCAGTACTTC. Amino acid sequence: CASKTNFGGQETQYF. Supplemented by reference TRBV5-1 and TRBJ2-5, the full variable domain reads KAGVTQTPRYLIKTRGQQVTLSCSPISGHRSVSWYQQTPGQGLQFLFEYFSETQRNKGNFPGRFSGRQFSNSRSEMNVSTLELGDSALYLCASKTNFGGQETQYFGPGTRLLVL.

This chain joins TRBV5-6 and TRBJ1-6; 8 positions match TRBD1. With V trimmed by 4 bases and J by 5 bases, 5 bases remained unmatched. There are 15 residues in the CDR3. Germline CDR1 and CDR2: SGHDT and YYEEEE. CDR3 nucleotide sequence: TGTGCCAGCAGCATAAGGACAGGGAATAATTCACCCCTCCACTTT. This gives the protein CASSIRTGNNSPLHF.

The chain employs TRBV11-2 and TRBJ1-1; 9 nucleotides align to TRBD1. J was trimmed by 5 bases and V by 5 bases; bases with no gene match: 6. The CDR3 runs 14 residues. The germline CDR1 and CDR2 sequences are SGHAT and FQNNGV. The CDR3 bases are TGTGCCAGCAGCGCCGGACAGGGGCGAACTGAAGCTTTCTTT. Protein: CASSAGQGRTEAFF.

The chain is built from TRBV19 and TRBJ2-3; 8 positions match TRBD2. This CDR3 region has 15 residues. Germline trimming cut 8 bases from V and 2 bases from J; bases unmatched to any gene: 9. Germline CDR1 is LNHDA and CDR2 is SQIVND (reference sequence). In DNA, the CDR3 is TGTGCCAGTCGTGGGACTAGACAAACCACAGATACGCAGTATTTT. It specifies CASRGTRQTTDTQYF.